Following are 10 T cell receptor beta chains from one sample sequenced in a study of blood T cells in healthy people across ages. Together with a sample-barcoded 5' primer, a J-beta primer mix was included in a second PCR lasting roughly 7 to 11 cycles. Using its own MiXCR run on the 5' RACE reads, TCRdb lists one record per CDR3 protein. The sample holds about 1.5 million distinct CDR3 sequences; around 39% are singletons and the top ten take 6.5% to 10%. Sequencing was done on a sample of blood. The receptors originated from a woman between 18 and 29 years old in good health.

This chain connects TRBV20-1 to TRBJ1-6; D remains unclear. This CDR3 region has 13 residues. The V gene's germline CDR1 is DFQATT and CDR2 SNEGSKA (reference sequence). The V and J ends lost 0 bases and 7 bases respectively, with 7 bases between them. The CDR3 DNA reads TGCAGTGCTAGAGATAAGGGAAATTCACCCCTCCACTTT. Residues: CSARDKGNSPLHF.

CDR3: CSVEAGGEVAQYF. Written as DNA, the CDR3 is TGCAGCGTTGAGGCAGGGGGGGAGGTGGCGCAGTATTTT. The chain employs TRBV29-1 and TRBJ2-3, with D perhaps matching TRBD1 or TRBD2 (7 bases each). V shed 3 bases and J shed 10 bases, with 17 bases lying between them. In germline, CDR1 is SQVTM, CDR2 ANQGSEA. The CDR3 runs to 13 residues.

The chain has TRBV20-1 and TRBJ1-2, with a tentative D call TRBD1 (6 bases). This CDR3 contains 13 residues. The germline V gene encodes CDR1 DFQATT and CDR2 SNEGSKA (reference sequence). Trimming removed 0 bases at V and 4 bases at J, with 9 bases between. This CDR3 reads CSAREDRSYGYTF. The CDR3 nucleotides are TGCAGTGCTAGAGAGGACAGAAGCTATGGCTACACCTTC.

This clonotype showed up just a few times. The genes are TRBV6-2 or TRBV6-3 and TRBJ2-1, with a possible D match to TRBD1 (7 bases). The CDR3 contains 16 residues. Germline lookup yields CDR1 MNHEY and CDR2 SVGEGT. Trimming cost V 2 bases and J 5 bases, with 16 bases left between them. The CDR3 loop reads CASSYSGAGGHNEQFF. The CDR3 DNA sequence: TGTGCCAGCAGTTACAGTGGGGCAGGGGGGCACAATGAGCAGTTCTTC.

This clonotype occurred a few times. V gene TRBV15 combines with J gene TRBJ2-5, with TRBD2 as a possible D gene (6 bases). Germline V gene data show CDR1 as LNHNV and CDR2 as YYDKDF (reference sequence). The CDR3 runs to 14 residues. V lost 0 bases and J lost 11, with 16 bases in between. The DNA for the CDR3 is TGTGCCACCAGCAGAGAGCGGGGTTCGTCAGAGCAGTACTTC. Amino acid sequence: CATSRERGSSEQYF.

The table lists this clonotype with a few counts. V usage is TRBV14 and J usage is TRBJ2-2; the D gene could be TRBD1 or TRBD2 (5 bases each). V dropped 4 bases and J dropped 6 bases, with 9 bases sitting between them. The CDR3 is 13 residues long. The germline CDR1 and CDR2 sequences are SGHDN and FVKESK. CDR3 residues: CASSPGTAGELFF. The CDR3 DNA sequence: TGTGCCAGCAGCCCAGGGACGGCCGGGGAGCTGTTTTTT.

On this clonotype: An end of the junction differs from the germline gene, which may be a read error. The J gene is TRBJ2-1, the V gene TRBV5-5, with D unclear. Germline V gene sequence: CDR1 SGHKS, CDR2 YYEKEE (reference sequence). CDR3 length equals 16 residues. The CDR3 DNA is TGTGCCAGCAGCTTGGCCCCGGTTGTAAGCTACAATGAGCCGTACTTC. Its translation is CASSLAPVVSYNEPYF.

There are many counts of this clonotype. CDR3 in DNA: TGTGCCAGCAGCTTAGAGGCTAGCGGGAGAGGGGGTGTCACAGATACGCAGTATTTT. Translated: CASSLEASGRGGVTDTQYF. The chain links TRBV7-2 to TRBJ2-3; the match to TRBD2 covers 10 bases. CDR1 and CDR2 (germline): SGHTA, FQGNSA. V dropped 1 base and J dropped 2; count of bases not matched to a gene: 12. CDR3 length: 19 amino acids. The entire variable domain, with the rest obtained from reference TRBV7-2 and TRBJ2-3, is as follows: GAGVSQSPSNKVTEKGKDVELRCDPISGHTALYWYRQSLGQGLEFLIYFQGNSAPDKSGLPSDRFSAERTGGSVSTLTIQRTQQEDSAVYLCASSLEASGRGGVTDTQYFGPGTRLTVL.

This CDR3 is CSASGPSQYF. The CDR3 bases are TGCAGTGCTAGCGGGCCAAGTCAGTACTTC. V gene TRBV20-1 combines with J gene TRBJ2-5; D not certain. In germline, CDR1 is DFQATT, CDR2 SNEGSKA (reference sequence). CDR3 size: 10 residues. Trimming left V 3 bases short and J 11 bases short, with 10 bases between.

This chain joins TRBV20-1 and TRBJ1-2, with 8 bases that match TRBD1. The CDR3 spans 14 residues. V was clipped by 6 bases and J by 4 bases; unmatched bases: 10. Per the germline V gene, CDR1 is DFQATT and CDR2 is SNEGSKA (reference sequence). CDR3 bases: TGCAGTGCCTTCCCGGGACAGGCATTCTATGGCTACACCTTC. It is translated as CSAFPGQAFYGYTF.